This passage covers 26 T cell receptor beta chains from one sample sequenced in a study of blood T cell repertoires in COVID-19. Libraries were prepared by immunoSEQ multiplex PCR; TCRdb keeps only in-frame clonotypes and omits some of them. The sample carries around 110,000 clones, less than 90% recorded once. Sequenced: peripheral blood. The receptors here all came from a man aged 25-45 years with acute or convalescent COVID-19.

V usage is TRBV15 and J usage is TRBJ2-3; 7 nucleotides match TRBD1. Per germline, CDR1 LNHNV and CDR2 YYDKDF (reference sequence). The junction had 9 bases not matched to a gene; V was cut back by 2 bases and J by 4 bases. The CDR3 has 16 residues. DNA for the CDR3: TGTGCCACCAGCAGAAGGGCCGCCACAGGGGCAGATACGCAGTATTTT. Translated: CATSRRAATGADTQYF.

The chain links TRBV2 to TRBJ2-5; a possible D gene is TRBD2 (5 bases). This CDR3 comprises 15 residues. Looked up from germline, CDR1 is SNHLY and CDR2 is FYNNEI. Deletions cut 5 bases from V and 0 bases from J, with 13 bases between. The CDR3 region is CASSREGLYQETQYF. The CDR3 DNA sequence: TGTGCCAGCAGTCGGGAAGGGTTGTACCAAGAGACCCAGTACTTC.

The chain combines TRBV9 with TRBJ2-1; no definite D call. Germline CDR1 and CDR2: SGDLS and YYNGEE. There are 15 residues in the CDR3. V shed 0 bases and J shed 7 bases, with 14 bases lying between them. The CDR3 DNA reads as TGTGCCAGCAGCGTAGCCCCCGGATGGCGGAATGAGCAGTTCTTC. Translation: CASSVAPGWRNEQFF.

This chain connects TRBV6-2 or TRBV6-3 to TRBJ1-1; 7 bases are shared with TRBD1. The trim removed 5 bases at V and 2 bases at J, leaving 8 bases unmatched. Germline CDR1 is MNHEY and CDR2 is SVGEGT. CDR3 size: 15 residues. In nucleotides, the CDR3 is TGTGCCAGCAGTCATCTTTACAGGGGTAACACTGAAGCTTTCTTT. This translates into CASSHLYRGNTEAFF.

The J gene is TRBJ1-1, the V gene TRBV5-4, with 8 bases identical to TRBD1. There are 14 residues in the CDR3. The germline CDR1 and CDR2 sequences are SGHNT and YYREEE (reference sequence). V shed 4 bases, J shed 2 bases, and the junction held 4 bases outside the gene matches. The CDR3 DNA reads TGTGCCAGCAGCGAGGGACAGGCCAACACTGAAGCTTTCTTT. It is translated as CASSEGQANTEAFF.

In this sample, this clone turned up once. The J gene is TRBJ1-2, the V gene TRBV19; 12 bases match TRBD1. V trimming: 4 bases; J trimming: 4 bases; junction bases outside the gene matches: 16. CDR1 and CDR2 (germline): LNHDA, SQIVND (reference sequence). This CDR3 spans 19 amino acids. The CDR3 bases are TGTGCCAGTAGTACCCAGTTACCGGGACAGGGGGCAGGTAGCTATGGCTACACCTTC. Protein: CASSTQLPGQGAGSYGYTF.

The chain recombines TRBV4-2 with TRBJ2-2, with 7 bases that match TRBD2. In germline, CDR1 is LGHNA, CDR2 YNFKEQ. The CDR3 spans 12 residues. Trimming cost V 7 bases and J 5 bases; bases outside gene matches: 1. CDR3 amino acids: CASMRGTGELFF. The CDR3 nucleotides read TGTGCCAGCATGCGGGGGACCGGGGAGCTGTTTTTT.

This sequence joins TRBV10-3 and TRBJ1-1; weak D call: TRBD1 (6 bases). Germline V gene sequence: CDR1 ENHRY, CDR2 SYGVKD. V shed 2 bases and J shed 1 base, with 11 bases lying between them. CDR3 size: 15 residues. CDR3 coding DNA: TGTGCCATCAGTGAGAGGGACACGGGGAACACTGAAGCTTTCTTT. Its protein is CAISERDTGNTEAFF.

CDR3: CASSLGVQGYGTGELFF. Here the CDR3 DNA reads TGCGCCAGCAGCTTGGGGGTACAGGGGTATGGCACCGGGGAGCTGTTTTTT. The V call is TRBV5-1, the J call TRBJ2-2, with 7 bases that match TRBD1. The CDR3 extends over 17 amino acids. V lost 0 bases to trimming and J lost 4 bases; unmatched junction nucleotides: 9. CDR1 SGHRS and CDR2 YFSETQ come from the germline V gene.

The genes are TRBV30 and TRBJ2-2; D gene uncertain. V dropped 0 bases and J dropped 3 bases, with 11 bases sitting between them. The CDR3 totals 15 residues. Per germline, CDR1 GTSNPN and CDR2 SVGIG (reference sequence). The CDR3, as DNA: TGTGCCTGGAGTGTCGGGTTCAGTCACACCGGGGAGCTGTTTTTT. As protein: CAWSVGFSHTGELFF.

The rearrangement joins TRBV2 to TRBJ1-1; no definite D call. Trimming left V 7 bases short and J 6 bases short, with 15 bases between. CDR1 and CDR2 (germline): SNHLY, FYNNEI. The CDR3 has 13 amino acids. The DNA for the CDR3 is TGTGCCAGCACCTTGACCCCGCGGGCTGAAGCTTTCTTT. This codes for CASTLTPRAEAFF.

The rearrangement uses TRBV7-3 and TRBJ2-1, with 9 bases matching TRBD2. This CDR3 is 16 amino acids long. Germline V gene sequence: CDR1 SGHTA, CDR2 FQGTGA. V was clipped by 1 base and J by 7 bases; unmatched bases: 8. CDR3 DNA: TGTGCCAGCAGCTTAATAGCGGGGGAAAACTGGAATGAGCAGTTCTTC. The encoded protein is CASSLIAGENWNEQFF.

The chain joins TRBV6-5 to TRBJ1-2, with 7 bases fitting TRBD1. There are 13 residues in the CDR3. Germline CDR1 MNHEY, CDR2 SVGAGI. The V and J ends lost 5 bases and 4 bases, in that order; junction bases with no gene match: 4. This CDR3 reads CASSPTGAYGYTF. In DNA, the CDR3 is TGTGCCAGCAGTCCTACAGGGGCCTATGGCTACACCTTC.

As DNA, the CDR3 is TGTGCCAGCAGTTCTAGCGCGGGAGCTTACGATGAGCAGTTCTTC. Its translation: CASSSSAGAYDEQFF. The rearrangement uses TRBV6-5 and TRBJ2-1; TRBD2 agrees at 7 bases. The CDR3 contains 15 residues. Germline assignment: CDR1 MNHEY and CDR2 SVGAGI. The V and J ends lost 4 bases and 8 bases, in that order; junction bases with no gene match: 11.

This rearrangement joins TRBV19 to TRBJ1-1; D is perhaps TRBD1 (5 bases). The germline V and J ends were trimmed by 6 bases and 1 base, with 15 bases remaining between them. The CDR3 spans 15 residues. In germline, CDR1 is LNHDA, CDR2 SQIVND (reference sequence). The CDR3: CASSDGGLGNTEAFF. CDR3 nucleotides: TGTGCCAGTAGCGACGGGGGTTTGGGGAACACTGAAGCTTTCTTT.

The rearrangement links TRBV7-9 to TRBJ1-5, with D perhaps TRBD1 (6 bases). The CDR3 sequence is 16 residues long. CDR1 and CDR2 (germline): SEHNR, FQNEAQ (reference sequence). V was clipped by 1 base and J by 3 bases, with 13 bases between them. The CDR3 DNA follows: TGTGCCAGCAGCTTAGGAGGTGGGGGGGCCAATCAGCCCCAGCATTTT. Protein product: CASSLGGGGANQPQHF.

This chain connects TRBV7-2 to TRBJ2-7, with TRBD1 identical over 10 bases. Germline V gene lookup returns CDR1 SGHTA and CDR2 FQGNSA. J lost 2 bases, V lost 5 bases, and 6 bases had no gene match. CDR3 length equals 15 residues. CDR3 loop: CASSQRQGAAYEQYF. For the CDR3, the DNA is TGTGCCAGCAGCCAGCGACAGGGGGCGGCCTACGAGCAGTACTTC. Combining the CDR3 with reference TRBV7-2 and TRBJ2-7 gives the whole variable domain GAGVSQSPSNKVTEKGKDVELRCDPISGHTALYWYRQSLGQGLEFLIYFQGNSAPDKSGLPSDRFSAERTGGSVSTLTIQRTQQEDSAVYLCASSQRQGAAYEQYFGPGTRLTVT.

This chain links TRBV9 with TRBJ2-2; D gene unclear. The V end was cut by 0 bases, the J end by 2 bases, with 8 bases between. The CDR3 covers 15 residues. CDR1 is SGDLS, CDR2 YYNGEE, per germline. The CDR3 sequence is CASSVVEANTGELFF. Written as DNA, the CDR3 is TGTGCCAGCAGCGTAGTAGAAGCCAACACCGGGGAGCTGTTTTTT.

The rearrangement uses TRBV12-3 or TRBV12-4 and TRBJ1-2; D gene uncertain. The CDR3 runs 13 residues. Trimming took 6 bases from V and 6 from J, leaving 14 bases between them. CDR3 nucleotide sequence: TGTGCCAGCAGCCCTTCTCCCCTTCATGGCTACACCTTC. Encoded protein: CASSPSPLHGYTF.

This chain uses TRBV19 with TRBJ1-2, with a weak D call TRBD1 (6 bases). Germline-derived CDR1 and CDR2 are LNHDA and SQIVND (reference sequence). Trimming stripped 6 bases from V and 4 bases from J, with 12 bases between. This CDR3 has 13 residues. The CDR3, as DNA: TGTGCCAGTAGCGAAGGGGGAAGCTATGGCTACACCTTC. This encodes CASSEGGSYGYTF.

CDR3 in DNA: TGTGCCAGCTCACCAGGGTCCCAGGGGAAGACCGGGGAGCTGTTTTTT. Amino acids: CASSPGSQGKTGELFF. The chain has TRBV18 and TRBJ2-2; perhaps TRBD1 as D (6 bases). There are 16 residues in the CDR3. Germline CDR1 KGHSH, CDR2 LQKENI. Trimming shortened V by 2 bases and J by 5 bases, and 15 bases separated the two germline ends.

The chain employs TRBV6-6 and TRBJ1-6, with TRBD1 matching 9 bases. Germline CDR1 and CDR2: MNHNY and SVGAGI (reference sequence). The CDR3 is 16 amino acids. V gave up 4 bases and J gave up 8 bases; unmatched junction bases: 9. The CDR3 region has the DNA TGTGCCAGCAGTTTATCGGGACAGGGTAGCGATTCACCCCTCCACTTT. Translation: CASSLSGQGSDSPLHF.

This sequence joins TRBV7-2 and TRBJ1-5; D is undetermined. The CDR3 covers 14 residues. Germline V CDR1 and CDR2: SGHTA, FQGNSA. Trimming removed 3 bases from V and 7 bases from J, with 13 bases in between. The CDR3 nucleotides are TGTGCCAGCAGCTTCACCGGAGGGTTCCAGCCCCAGCATTTT. It encodes CASSFTGGFQPQHF.

The V and J genes are TRBV6-5 and TRBJ1-1; possibly TRBD1 for D (6 bases). V lost 10 bases and J lost 3, with 15 bases in between. In germline, CDR1 is MNHEY, CDR2 SVGAGI. CDR3 length: 13 residues. In DNA form, the CDR3 reads TGTGCCACCAGGGACACTCTCCACACTGAAGCTTTCTTT. Protein sequence: CATRDTLHTEAFF.

The V and J genes are TRBV3-1 (or the pseudogene TRBV3-2) and TRBJ1-2; 7 bases agree with TRBD1. CDR1 is LGHDT, CDR2 YNNKEL, per germline (reference sequence). Trimming cost V 6 bases and J 4 bases; bases outside gene matches: 8. The CDR3 is 14 amino acids. CDR3 protein: CASRPGQLIYGYTF. The CDR3 DNA is TGTGCCAGCAGGCCGGGACAGCTAATCTATGGCTACACCTTC.

The chain is built from TRBV9 and TRBJ1-1; 9 bases agree with TRBD1. From germline, CDR1 is SGDLS and CDR2 YYNGEE. V was clipped by 3 bases and J by 1 base; unmatched bases: 16. The CDR3 length is 19 residues. In DNA form, the CDR3 reads TGTGCCAGCAGCGCAGGAAGACAGGGGGGTCTGGGACCGAACACTGAAGCTTTCTTT. It yields the protein CASSAGRQGGLGPNTEAFF.